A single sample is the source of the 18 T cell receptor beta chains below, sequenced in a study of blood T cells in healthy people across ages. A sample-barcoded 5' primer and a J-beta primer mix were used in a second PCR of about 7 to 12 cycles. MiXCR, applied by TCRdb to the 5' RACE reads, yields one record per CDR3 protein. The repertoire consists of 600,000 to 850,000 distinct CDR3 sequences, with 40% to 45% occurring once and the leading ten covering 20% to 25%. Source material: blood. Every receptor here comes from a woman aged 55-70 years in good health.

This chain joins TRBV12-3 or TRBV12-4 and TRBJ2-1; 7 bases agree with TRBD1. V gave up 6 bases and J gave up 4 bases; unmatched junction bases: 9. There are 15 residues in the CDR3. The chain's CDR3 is CASSRDRDRYNEQFF. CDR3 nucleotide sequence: TGTGCCAGCAGCCGAGACAGGGACCGGTACAATGAGCAGTTCTTC.

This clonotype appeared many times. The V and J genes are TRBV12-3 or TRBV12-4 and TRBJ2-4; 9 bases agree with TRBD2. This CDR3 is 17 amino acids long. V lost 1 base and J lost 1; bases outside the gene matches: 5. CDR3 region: CASSLGTSVEAKNIQYF. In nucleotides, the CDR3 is TGTGCCAGCAGTTTAGGGACTAGCGTCGAGGCCAAAAACATTCAGTACTTC.

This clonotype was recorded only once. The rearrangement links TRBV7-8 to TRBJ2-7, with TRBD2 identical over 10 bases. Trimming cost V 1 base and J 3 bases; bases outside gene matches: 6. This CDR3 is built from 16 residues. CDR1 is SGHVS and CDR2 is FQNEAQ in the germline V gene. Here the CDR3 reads CASSLGGLAGVYEQYF. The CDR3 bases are TGTGCCAGCAGCTTAGGAGGGCTAGCGGGAGTCTACGAGCAGTACTTC. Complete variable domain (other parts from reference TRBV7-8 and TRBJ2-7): GAGVSQSPRYKVAKRGQDVALRCDPISGHVSLFWYQQALGQGPEFLTYFQNEAQLDKSGLPSDRFFAERPEGSVSTLKIQRTQQEDSAVYLCASSLGGLAGVYEQYFGPGTRLTVT.

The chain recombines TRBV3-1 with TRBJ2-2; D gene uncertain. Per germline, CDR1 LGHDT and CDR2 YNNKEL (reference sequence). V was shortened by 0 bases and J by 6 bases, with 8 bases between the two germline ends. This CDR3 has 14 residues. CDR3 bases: TGTGCCAGCAGCCAAGAAGCCCTGCCCGGGGAGCTGTTTTTT. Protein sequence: CASSQEALPGELFF.

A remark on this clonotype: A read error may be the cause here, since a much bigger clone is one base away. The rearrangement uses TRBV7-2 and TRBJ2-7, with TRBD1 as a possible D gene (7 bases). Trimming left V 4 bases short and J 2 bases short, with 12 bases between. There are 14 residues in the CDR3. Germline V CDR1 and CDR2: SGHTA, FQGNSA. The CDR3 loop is CASSWGDSPYEQYF. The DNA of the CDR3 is TGTGCCAGCAGCTGGGGGGACAGTCCCTACGAGCAGTACTTC.

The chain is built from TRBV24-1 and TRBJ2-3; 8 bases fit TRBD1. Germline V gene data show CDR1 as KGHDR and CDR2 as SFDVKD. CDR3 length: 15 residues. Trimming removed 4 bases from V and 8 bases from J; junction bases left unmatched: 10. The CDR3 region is CATSDPGQEEGTQYF. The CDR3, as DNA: TGTGCCACCAGTGACCCGGGACAGGAGGAGGGTACGCAGTATTTT.

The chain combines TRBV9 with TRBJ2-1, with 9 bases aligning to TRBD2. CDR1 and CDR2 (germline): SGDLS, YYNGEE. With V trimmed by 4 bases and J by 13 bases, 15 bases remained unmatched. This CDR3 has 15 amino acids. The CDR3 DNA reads TGTGCCAGCAGCCCCCTAGCGGGGAAGGGGGAGACCCAGTTCTTC. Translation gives CASSPLAGKGETQFF. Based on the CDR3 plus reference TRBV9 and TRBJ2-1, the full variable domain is DSGVTQTPKHLITATGQRVTLRCSPRSGDLSVYWYQQSLDQGLQFLIQYYNGEERAKGNILERFSAQQFPDLHSELNLSSLELGDSALYFCASSPLAGKGETQFFGPGTRLTVL.

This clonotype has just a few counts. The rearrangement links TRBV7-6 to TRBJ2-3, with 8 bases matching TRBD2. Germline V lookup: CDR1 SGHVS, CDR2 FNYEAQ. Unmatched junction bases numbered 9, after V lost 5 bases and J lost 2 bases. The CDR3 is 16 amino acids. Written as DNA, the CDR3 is TGTGCCAGCAGCCGCCGGGGGGGACTCACCACAGATACGCAGTATTTT. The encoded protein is CASSRRGGLTTDTQYF. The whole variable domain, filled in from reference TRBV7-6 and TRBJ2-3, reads GAGVSQSPRYKVTKRGQDVALRCDPISGHVSLYWYRQALGQGPEFLTYFNYEAQQDKSGLPNDRFSAERPEGSISTLTIQRTEQRDSAMYRCASSRRGGLTTDTQYFGPGTRLTVL.

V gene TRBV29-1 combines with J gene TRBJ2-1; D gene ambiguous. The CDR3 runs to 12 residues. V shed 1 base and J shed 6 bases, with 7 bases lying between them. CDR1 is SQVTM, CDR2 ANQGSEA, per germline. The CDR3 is CSVEGSGNEQFF. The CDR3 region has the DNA TGCAGCGTTGAAGGGTCGGGCAATGAGCAGTTCTTC.

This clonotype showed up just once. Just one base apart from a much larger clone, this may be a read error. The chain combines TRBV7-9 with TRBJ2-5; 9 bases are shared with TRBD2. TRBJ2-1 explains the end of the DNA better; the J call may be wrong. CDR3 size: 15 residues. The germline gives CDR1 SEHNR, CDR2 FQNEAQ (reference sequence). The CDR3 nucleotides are TGTGCCAGCAGCTTAGGACTAGCGGAGCAAGAGACCCAGTTCTTC. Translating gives CASSLGLAEQETQFF.

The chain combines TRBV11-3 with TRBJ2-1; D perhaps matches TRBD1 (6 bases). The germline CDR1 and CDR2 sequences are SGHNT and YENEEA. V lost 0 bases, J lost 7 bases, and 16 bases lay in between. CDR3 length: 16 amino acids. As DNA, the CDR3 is TGTGCCAGCAGCTTAGATCTAGTGGGACACGGGAATGAGCAGTTCTTC. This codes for CASSLDLVGHGNEQFF.

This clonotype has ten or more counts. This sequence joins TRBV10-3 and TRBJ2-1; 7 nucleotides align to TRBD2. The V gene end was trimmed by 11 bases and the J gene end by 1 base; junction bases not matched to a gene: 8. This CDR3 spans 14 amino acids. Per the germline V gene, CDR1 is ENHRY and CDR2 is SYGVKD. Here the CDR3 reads CASRDGGSYNEQFF. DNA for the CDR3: TGTGCCTCAAGGGACGGGGGGTCCTACAATGAGCAGTTCTTC.

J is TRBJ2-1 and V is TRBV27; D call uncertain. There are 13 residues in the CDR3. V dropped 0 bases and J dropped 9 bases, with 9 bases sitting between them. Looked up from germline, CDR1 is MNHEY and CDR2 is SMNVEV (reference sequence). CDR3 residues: CASSLSVPIEQFF. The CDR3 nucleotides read TGTGCCAGCAGTTTATCCGTCCCAATTGAGCAGTTCTTC.

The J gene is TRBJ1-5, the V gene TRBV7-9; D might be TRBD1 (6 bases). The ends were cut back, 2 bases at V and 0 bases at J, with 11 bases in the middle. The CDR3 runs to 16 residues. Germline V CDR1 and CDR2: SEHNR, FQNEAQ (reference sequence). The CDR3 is CASSLLHRVSNQPQHF. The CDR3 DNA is TGTGCCAGCAGCTTATTGCACAGGGTTAGCAATCAGCCCCAGCATTTT.

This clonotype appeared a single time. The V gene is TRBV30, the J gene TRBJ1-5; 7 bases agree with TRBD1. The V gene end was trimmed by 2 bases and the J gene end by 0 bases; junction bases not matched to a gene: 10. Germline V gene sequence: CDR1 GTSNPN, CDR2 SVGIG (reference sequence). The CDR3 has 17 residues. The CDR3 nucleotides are TGTGCCTGGAGTTTAGGACAGGTCGTTTATAGCAATCAGCCCCAGCATTTT. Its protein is CAWSLGQVVYSNQPQHF.

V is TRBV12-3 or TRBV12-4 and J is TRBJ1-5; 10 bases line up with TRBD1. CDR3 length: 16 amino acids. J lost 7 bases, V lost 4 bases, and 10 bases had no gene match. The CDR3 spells CASSSKGTGVGQPQHF. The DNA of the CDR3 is TGTGCCAGCAGTTCTAAAGGGACAGGGGTCGGGCAGCCCCAGCATTTT.

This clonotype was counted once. The CDR3 DNA sequence: TGCGCCAGCAGCCAAGCTCCCCTGAGCGGGCTTTACAATGAGCAGTACTTC. It yields the protein CASSQAPLSGLYNEQYF. The J gene is TRBJ2-7, the V gene TRBV4-3, with D maybe TRBD2 (6 bases). V was cut by 1 base and J by 7 bases, with 23 bases left in between. CDR1 is LGHNA, CDR2 YSLEER, per germline. The CDR3 has 17 residues.

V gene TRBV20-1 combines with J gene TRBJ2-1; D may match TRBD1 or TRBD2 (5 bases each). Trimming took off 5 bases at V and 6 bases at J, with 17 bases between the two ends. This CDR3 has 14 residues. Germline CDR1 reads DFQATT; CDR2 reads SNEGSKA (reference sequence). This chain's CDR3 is CSASGTESLNEQFF. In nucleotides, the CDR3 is TGCAGTGCTTCCGGGACCGAAAGTCTCAATGAGCAGTTCTTC.